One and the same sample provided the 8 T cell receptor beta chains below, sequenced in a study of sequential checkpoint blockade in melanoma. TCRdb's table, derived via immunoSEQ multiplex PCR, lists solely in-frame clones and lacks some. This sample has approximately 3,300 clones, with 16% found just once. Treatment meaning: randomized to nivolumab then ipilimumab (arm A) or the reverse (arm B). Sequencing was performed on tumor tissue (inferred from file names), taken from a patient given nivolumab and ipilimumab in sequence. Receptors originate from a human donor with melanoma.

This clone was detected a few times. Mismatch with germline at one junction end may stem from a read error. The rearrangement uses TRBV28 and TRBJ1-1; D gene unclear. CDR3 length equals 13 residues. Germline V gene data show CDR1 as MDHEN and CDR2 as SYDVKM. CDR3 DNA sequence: TGTGCCAGCAGCTTATCTGGGATAATAGGGGCTTTCTTT. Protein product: CASSLSGIIGAFF.

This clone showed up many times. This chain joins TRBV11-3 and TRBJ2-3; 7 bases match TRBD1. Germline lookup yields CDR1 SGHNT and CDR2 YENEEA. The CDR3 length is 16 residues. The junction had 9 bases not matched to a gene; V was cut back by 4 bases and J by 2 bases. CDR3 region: CASSSDWGQHTDTQYF. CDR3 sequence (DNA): TGTGCCAGCAGCTCAGATTGGGGACAGCACACAGATACGCAGTATTTT.

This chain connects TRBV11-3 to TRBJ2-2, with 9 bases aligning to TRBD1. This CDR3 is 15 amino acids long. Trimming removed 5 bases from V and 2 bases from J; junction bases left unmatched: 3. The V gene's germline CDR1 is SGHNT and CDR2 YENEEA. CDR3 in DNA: TGTGCCAGCAGCCTGGGACAGGGAAACACCGGGGAGCTGTTTTTT. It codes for CASSLGQGNTGELFF. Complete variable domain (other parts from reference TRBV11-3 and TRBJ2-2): EAGVVQSPRYKIIEKKQPVAFWCNPISGHNTLYWYLQNLGQGPELLIRYENEEAVDDSQLPKDRFSAERLKGVDSTLKIQPAELGDSAVYLCASSLGQGNTGELFFGEGSRLTVL.

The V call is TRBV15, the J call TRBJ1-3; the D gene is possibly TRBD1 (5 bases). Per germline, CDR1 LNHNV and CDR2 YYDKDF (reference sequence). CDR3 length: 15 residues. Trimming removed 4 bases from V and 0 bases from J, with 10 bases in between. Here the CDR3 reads CATSNDRASGNTIYF. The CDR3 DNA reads TGTGCCACCAGCAACGACAGAGCCTCTGGAAACACCATATATTTT. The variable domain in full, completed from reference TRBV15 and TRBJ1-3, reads DAMVIQNPRYQVTQFGKPVTLSCSQTLNHNVMYWYQQKSSQAPKLLFHYYDKDFNNEADTPDNFQSRRPNTSFCFLDIRSPGLGDTAMYLCATSNDRASGNTIYFGEGSWLTVV.

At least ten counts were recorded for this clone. In nucleotides, the CDR3 is TGTGCCAGCAGCTCTAATAGCGGGGGGCCCAGGGAGACCCAGTACTTC. This translates into CASSSNSGGPRETQYF. The rearrangement uses TRBV11-3 and TRBJ2-5, with 10 positions matching TRBD2. Germline lookup yields CDR1 SGHNT and CDR2 YENEEA. The trim removed 4 bases at V and 5 bases at J, leaving 10 bases unmatched. The CDR3 has 16 residues. Variable domain in full (rest from reference TRBV11-3 and TRBJ2-5): EAGVVQSPRYKIIEKKQPVAFWCNPISGHNTLYWYLQNLGQGPELLIRYENEEAVDDSQLPKDRFSAERLKGVDSTLKIQPAELGDSAVYLCASSSNSGGPRETQYFGPGTRLLVL.

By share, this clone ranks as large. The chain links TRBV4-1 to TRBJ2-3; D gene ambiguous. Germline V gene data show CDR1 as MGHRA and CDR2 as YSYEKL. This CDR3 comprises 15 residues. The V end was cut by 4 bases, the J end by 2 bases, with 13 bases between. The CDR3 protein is CASSPRGPITDTQYF. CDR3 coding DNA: TGCGCCAGCAGCCCTCGAGGACCGATCACAGATACGCAGTATTTT.

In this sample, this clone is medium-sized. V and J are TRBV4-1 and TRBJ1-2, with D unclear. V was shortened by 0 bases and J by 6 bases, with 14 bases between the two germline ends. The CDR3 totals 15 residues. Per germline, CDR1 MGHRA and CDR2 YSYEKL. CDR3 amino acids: CASSQEPGRANGYTF. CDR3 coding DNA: TGCGCCAGCAGCCAAGAACCGGGGAGGGCGAATGGCTACACCTTC.

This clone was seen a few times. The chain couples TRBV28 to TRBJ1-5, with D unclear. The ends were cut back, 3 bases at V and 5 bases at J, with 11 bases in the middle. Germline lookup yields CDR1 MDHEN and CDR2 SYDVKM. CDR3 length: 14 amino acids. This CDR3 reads CASSFLGRHQPQHF. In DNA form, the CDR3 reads TGTGCCAGCAGTTTTTTGGGTCGGCATCAGCCCCAGCATTTT.